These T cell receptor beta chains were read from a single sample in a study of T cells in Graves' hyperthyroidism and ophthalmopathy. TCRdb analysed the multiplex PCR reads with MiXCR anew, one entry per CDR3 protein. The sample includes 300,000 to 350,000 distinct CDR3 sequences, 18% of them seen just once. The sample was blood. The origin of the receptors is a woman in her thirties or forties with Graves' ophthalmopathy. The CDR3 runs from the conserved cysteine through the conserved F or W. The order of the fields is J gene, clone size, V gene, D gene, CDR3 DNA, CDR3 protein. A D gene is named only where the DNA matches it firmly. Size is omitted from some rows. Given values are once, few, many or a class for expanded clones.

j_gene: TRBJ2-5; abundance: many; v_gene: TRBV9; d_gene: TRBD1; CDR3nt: TGTGCCAGCAGCGCCCCGATCGGACAGGGGAGGGGACAAGAGACCCAGTACTTC; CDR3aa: CASSAPIGQGRGQETQYF
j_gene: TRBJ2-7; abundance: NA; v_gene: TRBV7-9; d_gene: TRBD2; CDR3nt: TGTGCCGGGGGGACTAGCCCCGAGCAGTACTTC; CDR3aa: CAGGTSPEQYF
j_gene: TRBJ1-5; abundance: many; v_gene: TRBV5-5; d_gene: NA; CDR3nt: TGTGCCAGCAGCTCTGGGACTTATAATAGCAATCAGCCCCAGCATTTT; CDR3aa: CASSSGTYNSNQPQHF
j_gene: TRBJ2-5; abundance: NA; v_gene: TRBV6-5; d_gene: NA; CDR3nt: TGTGCCAGCAGTTACATAGGGGGAAGGTACCAAGAGACCCAGTACTTC; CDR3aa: CASSYIGGRYQETQYF
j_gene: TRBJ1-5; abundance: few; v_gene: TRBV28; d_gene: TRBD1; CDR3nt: TGTGCCAGCAGTTTATTTTCAGGGGGCGATCAGCCCCAGCATTTT; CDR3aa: CASSLFSGGDQPQHF
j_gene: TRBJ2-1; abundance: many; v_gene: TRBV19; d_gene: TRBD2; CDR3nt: TGTGCCAGTAGTATAGGGTTAGCGGGAGGGCCAGGTGAGCAGTTCTTC; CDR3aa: CASSIGLAGGPGEQFF
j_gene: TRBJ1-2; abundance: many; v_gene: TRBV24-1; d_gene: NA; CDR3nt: TGTGCCACCAGTGATTCGATGGACGGTGATGGCTACACCTTC; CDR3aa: CATSDSMDGDGYTF
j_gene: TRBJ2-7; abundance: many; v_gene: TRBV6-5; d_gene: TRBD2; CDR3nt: TGTGCCACCAAAGGGCTAGCGGGCCAGAGCTCCTACGAGCAGTACTTC; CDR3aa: CATKGLAGQSSYEQYF
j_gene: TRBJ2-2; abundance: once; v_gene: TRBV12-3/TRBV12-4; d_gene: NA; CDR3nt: TGTGGCAGCAGTTCACTGGACAGAGACACCGGGGAGCTGTTTTTT; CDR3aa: CGSSSLDRDTGELFF
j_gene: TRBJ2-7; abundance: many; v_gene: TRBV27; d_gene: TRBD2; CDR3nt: TGTGCCAGCCGAAGCGGGGCTTACGAGCAGTACTTC; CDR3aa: CASRSGAYEQYF
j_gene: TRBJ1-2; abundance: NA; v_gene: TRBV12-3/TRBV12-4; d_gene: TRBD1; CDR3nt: TGTGCCAGCAGTTTGTCGTCGGGGACAGGGTCCAACTATGGCTACACCTTC; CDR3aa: CASSLSSGTGSNYGYTF
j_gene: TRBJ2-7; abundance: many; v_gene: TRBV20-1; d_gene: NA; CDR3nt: TGCAGTGCTGGTAGGGGGATCTACGAGCAGTACTTC; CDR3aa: CSAGRGIYEQYF
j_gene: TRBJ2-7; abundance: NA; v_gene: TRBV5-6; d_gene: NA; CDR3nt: TGTGCCAGCAGCACTGACTACTACGAGCAGTACTTC; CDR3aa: CASSTDYYEQYF
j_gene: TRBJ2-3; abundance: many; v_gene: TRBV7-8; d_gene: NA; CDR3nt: TGTGCCAGCAGCTTAGCGGATACCGGATACACAGATACGCAGTATTTT; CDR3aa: CASSLADTGYTDTQYF
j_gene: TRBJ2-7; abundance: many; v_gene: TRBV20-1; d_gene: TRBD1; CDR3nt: TGCAGTGCTAGACCTGACAGGGACGAGCAGTACTTC; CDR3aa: CSARPDRDEQYF
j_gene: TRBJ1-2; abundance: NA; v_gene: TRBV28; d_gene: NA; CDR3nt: TGTGCCAGCAGTCCGTGGACCAAATCTAACTATGGCTACACCTTC; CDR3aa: CASSPWTKSNYGYTF
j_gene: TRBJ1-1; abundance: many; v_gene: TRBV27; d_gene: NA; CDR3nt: TGTGCCAGCAGTTCCGCACCGAACACTGAAGCTTTCTTT; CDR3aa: CASSSAPNTEAFF
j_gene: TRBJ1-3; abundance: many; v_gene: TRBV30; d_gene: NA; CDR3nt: TGTGCCTGGAGTAGGACGGGCCAACCCGGAAACACCATATATTTT; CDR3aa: CAWSRTGQPGNTIYF
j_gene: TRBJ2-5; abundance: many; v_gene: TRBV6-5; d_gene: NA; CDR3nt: TGTGCCAGCAGTTATAAGGGGGAGACCCAGTACTTC; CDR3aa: CASSYKGETQYF
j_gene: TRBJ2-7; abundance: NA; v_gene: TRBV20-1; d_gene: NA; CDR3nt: TGCAGTGCTCTAAGTGGCACAGGGTTGTACGAGCAGTACTTC; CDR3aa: CSALSGTGLYEQYF
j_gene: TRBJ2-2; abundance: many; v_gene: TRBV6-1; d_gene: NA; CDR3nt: TGTGCCAGCACCGCACTAGAAAACACCGGGGAGCTGTTTTTT; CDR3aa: CASTALENTGELFF
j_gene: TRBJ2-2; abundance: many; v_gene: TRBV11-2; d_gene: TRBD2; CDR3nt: TGTGCCAGCAGCAAAGTAGCGGGAGGTACCGGGGAGCTGTTTTTT; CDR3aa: CASSKVAGGTGELFF
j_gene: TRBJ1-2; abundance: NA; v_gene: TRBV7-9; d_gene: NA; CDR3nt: TGTGCCAGCAGCGAGATAGGTCTCGATGGCTACACCTTC; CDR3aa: CASSEIGLDGYTF
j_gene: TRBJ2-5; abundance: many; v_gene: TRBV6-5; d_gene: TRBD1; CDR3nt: TGTGCCAGCAGTACGGGACAGATCAAGACCCAGTACTTC; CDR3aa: CASSTGQIKTQYF
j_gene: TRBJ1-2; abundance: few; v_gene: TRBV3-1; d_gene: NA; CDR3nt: TGTGCCAGCAGCGTGGGGGGGAGAGACTATGGCTACACCTTC; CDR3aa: CASSVGGRDYGYTF
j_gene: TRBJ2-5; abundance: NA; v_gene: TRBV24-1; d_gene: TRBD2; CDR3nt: TGTGCCACCAGTGATAGGAAAGCGGGAGTAGGGGAGACCCAGTACTTC; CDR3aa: CATSDRKAGVGETQYF
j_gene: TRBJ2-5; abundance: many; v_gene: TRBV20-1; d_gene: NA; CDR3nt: TGCAGTGCTCCGCAGGGGCCGAAAAAAGAGACCCAGTACTTC; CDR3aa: CSAPQGPKKETQYF
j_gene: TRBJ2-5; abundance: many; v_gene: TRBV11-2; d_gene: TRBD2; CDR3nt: TGTGCCAGCAGCTTAGGGGGAGGGCCAGAGACCCAGTACTTC; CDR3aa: CASSLGGGPETQYF
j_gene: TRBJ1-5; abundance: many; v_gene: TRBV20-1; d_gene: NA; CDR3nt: TGCAGTGCTGGACCGGGGAGAAATCAGCCCCAGCATTTT; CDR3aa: CSAGPGRNQPQHF
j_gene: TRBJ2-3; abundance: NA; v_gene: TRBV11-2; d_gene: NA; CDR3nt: TGTGCCAGCAGCTGGGCCCCGGCGGATACGCAGTATTTT; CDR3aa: CASSWAPADTQYF
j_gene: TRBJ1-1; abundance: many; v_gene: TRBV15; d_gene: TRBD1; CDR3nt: TGTGCCACCAGCAGGGACAGGGCCACTGAAGCTTTCTTT; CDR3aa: CATSRDRATEAFF
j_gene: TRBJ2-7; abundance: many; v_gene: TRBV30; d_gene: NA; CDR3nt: TGTGCCTGGAGAGTCGGGAGTTGGTCCTACGAGCAGTACTTC; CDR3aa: CAWRVGSWSYEQYF
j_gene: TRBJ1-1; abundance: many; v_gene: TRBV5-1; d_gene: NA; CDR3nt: TGCGCCAGCAGCTCCGGAGCGGTCACTGAAGCTTTCTTT; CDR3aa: CASSSGAVTEAFF
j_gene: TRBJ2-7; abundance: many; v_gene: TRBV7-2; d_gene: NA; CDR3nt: TGTGCCAGCAGCTTAACCAAACTATCCTACGAGCAGTACTTC; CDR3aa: CASSLTKLSYEQYF
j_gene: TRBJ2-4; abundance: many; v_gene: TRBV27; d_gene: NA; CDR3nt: TGTGCCAGCAGTTTATCTCTCCTTTTAGCCAAAAACATTCAGTACTTC; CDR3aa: CASSLSLLLAKNIQYF
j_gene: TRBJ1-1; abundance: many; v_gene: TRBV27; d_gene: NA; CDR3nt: TGTGCCAGCAGTGTGGCCGGGACACTGAACACTGAAGCTTTCTTT; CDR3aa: CASSVAGTLNTEAFF
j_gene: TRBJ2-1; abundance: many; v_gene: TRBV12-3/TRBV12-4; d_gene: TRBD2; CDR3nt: TGTGCCAGCGTAGCGGGGGGATACAATGAGCAGTTCTTC; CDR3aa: CASVAGGYNEQFF
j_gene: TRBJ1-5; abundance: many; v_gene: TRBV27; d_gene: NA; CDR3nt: TGTGCCAGCAGTTTACGACCCATGGTTCAGCCCCAGCATTTT; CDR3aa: CASSLRPMVQPQHF
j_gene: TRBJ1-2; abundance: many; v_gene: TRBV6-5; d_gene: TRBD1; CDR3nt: TGTGCCAGCAGCCCCGGGACAGGGTTTAGCTATGGCTACACCTTC; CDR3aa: CASSPGTGFSYGYTF
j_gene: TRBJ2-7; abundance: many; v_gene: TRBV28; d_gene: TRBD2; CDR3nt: TGTGCCAGCAGATCGACCGGGACTAGCGTTTCCTACGAGCAGTACTTC; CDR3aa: CASRSTGTSVSYEQYF
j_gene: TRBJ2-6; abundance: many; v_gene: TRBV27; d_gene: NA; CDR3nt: TGTGCCAGCACCCCTAACCCTGGGGCCAACGTCCTGACTTTC; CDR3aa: CASTPNPGANVLTF
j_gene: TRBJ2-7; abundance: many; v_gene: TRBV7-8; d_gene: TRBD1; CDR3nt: TGTGCCAGCAGCTTAGGGGACAGGGGAGTTGTTGAGTACTTC; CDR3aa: CASSLGDRGVVEYF
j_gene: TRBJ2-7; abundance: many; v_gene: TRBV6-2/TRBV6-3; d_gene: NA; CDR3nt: TGTGCCAGCAGTGGACAGAGGTTCTCCTACGAGCAGTACTTC; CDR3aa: CASSGQRFSYEQYF
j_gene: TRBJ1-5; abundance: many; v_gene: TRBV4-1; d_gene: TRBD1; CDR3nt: TGCGCCAGCAGCTTCCAAGACAGGGGGGATCAGCCCCAGCATTTT; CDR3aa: CASSFQDRGDQPQHF
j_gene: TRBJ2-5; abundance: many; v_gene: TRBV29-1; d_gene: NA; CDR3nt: TGCAGCACTAACCGGGACGCCGGTTCCATTAAACAAGAGACCCAGTACTTC; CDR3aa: CSTNRDAGSIKQETQYF
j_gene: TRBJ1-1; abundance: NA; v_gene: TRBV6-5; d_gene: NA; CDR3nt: NA; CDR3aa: CASILDRGYTEAFF
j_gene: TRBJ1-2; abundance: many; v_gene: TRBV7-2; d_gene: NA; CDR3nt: TGTGCCAGCAGCTTAGCGTCTTTTGGGGGATACGACTATGGCTACACCTTC; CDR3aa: CASSLASFGGYDYGYTF
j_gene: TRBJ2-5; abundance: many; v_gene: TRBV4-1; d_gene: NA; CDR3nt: TGCGCCAGCAGCCAAGAAGAGGGGGAGACCCAGTACTTC; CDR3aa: CASSQEEGETQYF
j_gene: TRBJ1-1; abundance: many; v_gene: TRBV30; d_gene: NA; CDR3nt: TGTGCCTGGAAACCTGACAGGATGAACACTGAAGCTTTCTTT; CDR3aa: CAWKPDRMNTEAFF
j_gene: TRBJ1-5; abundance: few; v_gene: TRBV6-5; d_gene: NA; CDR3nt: TGTGCCAGCAGTTACTCTTATGGGACGCAAAATCAGCCCCAGCATTTT; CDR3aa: CASSYSYGTQNQPQHF
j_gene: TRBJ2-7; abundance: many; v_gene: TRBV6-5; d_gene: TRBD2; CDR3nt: TGTGCCAGCAGTTACTCCCCGGGAGGGCCCTACGAGCAGTACTTC; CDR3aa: CASSYSPGGPYEQYF
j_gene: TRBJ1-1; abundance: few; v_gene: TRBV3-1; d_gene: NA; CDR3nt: TGTGCCAGCAGCCAAACCCTACAGGGCGGTGAAGCTTTCTTT; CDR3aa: CASSQTLQGGEAFF
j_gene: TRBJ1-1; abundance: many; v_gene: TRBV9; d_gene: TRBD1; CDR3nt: TGTGCCAGCAGCCCGGACAGGCCGAACACTGAAGCTTTCTTT; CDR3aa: CASSPDRPNTEAFF
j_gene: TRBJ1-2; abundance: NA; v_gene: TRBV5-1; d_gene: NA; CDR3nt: TGCGCCAGCAGCTTGACAGAAGAATATGGCTACACCTTC; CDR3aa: CASSLTEEYGYTF